Listed below are T cell receptor beta chains from one sample, sequenced in a study of OX40 agonist ivuxolimab in advanced cancers. Data came from immunoSEQ multiplex PCR; TCRdb stores just in-frame clones and leaves some out. Of some 70,000 clones listed, under 90% are singletons. This material consisted of CD4+ or CD8+ T cells sorted from blood, taken in a trial of the OX40 agonist ivuxolimab. Source of these receptors: an adult with an advanced solid tumor such as melanoma, head and neck, liver or kidney cancer. The CDR3 runs from the conserved cysteine through the conserved F or W. D genes are given only for firm matches. Some rows mark clone size as missing; the rest say once, few, many or name a class of expanded clone.

cdr3_nt	cdr3_aa	clone_size	j_call	v_call	d_call
TGTGCCAGCAGAGAGAACACTGAAGCTTTCTTT	CASRENTEAFF	-	TRBJ1-1	TRBV6-6	-
TGTGCCAGCAGTTTCAGCCAGTGGATCGGTGAGCAGTTCTTC	CASSFSQWIGEQFF	once	TRBJ2-1	TRBV27	-
TGTGCCTGGAGGGGACAGTATAATGAAAAACTGTTTTTT	CAWRGQYNEKLFF	-	TRBJ1-4	TRBV30	TRBD1
TGCGCCAGCAGCTTGGTGCTAGGGGGAGGCACTGAAGCTTTCTTT	CASSLVLGGGTEAFF	-	TRBJ1-1	TRBV5-1	-
TGTGCCTGGAGTGTTTCGGGACAAGTCAATAGGGAGCAGTTCTTC	CAWSVSGQVNREQFF	few	TRBJ2-1	TRBV30	-
TGTGCCAGCTCACAACCGGGACTAGCGGATTACTACGAGCAGTACTTC	CASSQPGLADYYEQYF	-	TRBJ2-7	TRBV18	TRBD2
TGTGCCAGTACAGACAGATTCTACGAGCAGTACTTC	CASTDRFYEQYF	-	TRBJ2-7	TRBV19	-
TGTGCCAGCAGCTTCGAGACAGGGGGCCCCGCTAACTATGGCTACACCTTC	CASSFETGGPANYGYTF	once	TRBJ1-2	TRBV5-8	TRBD1
TGTGCCAGCAGCTTAGACGGGACTTTTCAAGAGACCCAGTACTTC	CASSLDGTFQETQYF	once	TRBJ2-5	TRBV11-3	-
TGCGCCAGCAGAGCGGGGGCCCCGCAACCCAATGAGCAGTTCTTC	CASRAGAPQPNEQFF	-	TRBJ2-1	TRBV5-1	TRBD2
TGTGCCAGTAGGTGGCGGGGGGCCAATGAGCAGTTCTTC	CASRWRGANEQFF	-	TRBJ2-1	TRBV19	TRBD2
TGTGCCAGCAGTTACTTGACAGGGATCAACTATGGCTACACCTTC	CASSYLTGINYGYTF	-	TRBJ1-2	TRBV6-6	TRBD1
TGTGCCAGCTCCCCCGGGACTAGCGGGATACTAGCCAAAAACATTCAGTACTTC	CASSPGTSGILAKNIQYF	-	TRBJ2-4	TRBV18	TRBD2
TGCGCCAGCAGTGACGGGGACAGGGCGGGCGGGGAGCTGTTTTTT	CASSDGDRAGGELFF	-	TRBJ2-2	TRBV10-2	TRBD1
TGTGCCAGCTCACCAGGTCCCCATCAGCCCCAGCATTTT	CASSPGPHQPQHF	-	TRBJ1-5	TRBV18	-
TGCGCCAGCAGCCAAGAATCTGTTCGGGTTAGCAATCAGCCCCAGCATTTT	CASSQESVRVSNQPQHF	-	TRBJ1-5	TRBV4-1	-
TGTGCTAGTGTACTACAGGACCCCACCGGGGAGCTGTTTTTT	CASVLQDPTGELFF	-	TRBJ2-2	TRBV12-5	-
TGTGCCAGCAGCTTGAGGGAAAACACTGAAGCTTTCTTT	CASSLRENTEAFF	-	TRBJ1-1	TRBV7-6	-
TGTGCCACCAGCAGAGATTTGGGGCTAGCGGTGTACGAGCAGTACTTC	CATSRDLGLAVYEQYF	-	TRBJ2-7	TRBV15	TRBD2
TGTGCTAGTGAAGGGCCCGGGGAGACCCAGTACTTC	CASEGPGETQYF	once	TRBJ2-5	TRBV12-5	-
TGTGCCAGTGAGAGGCGGCAGGGTCCCGAAAAACTGTTTTTT	CASERRQGPEKLFF	once	TRBJ1-4	TRBV6-1	-
TGTGCCAGCAGCTTAGGGCGCCGGCCATCGGGGTCCGGGGAGCTGTTTTTT	CASSLGRRPSGSGELFF	-	TRBJ2-2	TRBV7-2	-
TGTGCCAGCAGCTTAATTACAGGGGCTGGAAACACCATATATTTT	CASSLITGAGNTIYF	-	TRBJ1-3	TRBV7-2	TRBD1
TGTGCCAGCAGCGGTTCGCGAAACAATCAGCCCCAGCATTTT	CASSGSRNNQPQHF	once	TRBJ1-5	TRBV2	-
TGTGCCAGCAGCTTAGAACAGGGGCGAAACTATGGCTACACCTTC	CASSLEQGRNYGYTF	-	TRBJ1-2	TRBV7-3	TRBD1